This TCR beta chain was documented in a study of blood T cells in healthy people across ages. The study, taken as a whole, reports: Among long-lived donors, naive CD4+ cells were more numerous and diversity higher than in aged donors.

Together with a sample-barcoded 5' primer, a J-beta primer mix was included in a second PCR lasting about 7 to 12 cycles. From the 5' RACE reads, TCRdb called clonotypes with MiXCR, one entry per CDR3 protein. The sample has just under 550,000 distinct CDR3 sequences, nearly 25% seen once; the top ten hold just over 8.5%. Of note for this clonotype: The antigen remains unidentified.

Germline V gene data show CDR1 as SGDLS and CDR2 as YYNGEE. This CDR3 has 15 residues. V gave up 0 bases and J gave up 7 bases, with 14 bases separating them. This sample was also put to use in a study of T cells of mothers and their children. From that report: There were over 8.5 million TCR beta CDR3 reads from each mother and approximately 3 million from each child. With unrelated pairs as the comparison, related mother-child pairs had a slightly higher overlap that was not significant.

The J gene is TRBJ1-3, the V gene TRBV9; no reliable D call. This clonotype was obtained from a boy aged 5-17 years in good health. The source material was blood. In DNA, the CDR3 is TGTGCCAGCAGCGTAGATCTGGGGATCAGGAACACCATATATTTT. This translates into CASSVDLGIRNTIYF.